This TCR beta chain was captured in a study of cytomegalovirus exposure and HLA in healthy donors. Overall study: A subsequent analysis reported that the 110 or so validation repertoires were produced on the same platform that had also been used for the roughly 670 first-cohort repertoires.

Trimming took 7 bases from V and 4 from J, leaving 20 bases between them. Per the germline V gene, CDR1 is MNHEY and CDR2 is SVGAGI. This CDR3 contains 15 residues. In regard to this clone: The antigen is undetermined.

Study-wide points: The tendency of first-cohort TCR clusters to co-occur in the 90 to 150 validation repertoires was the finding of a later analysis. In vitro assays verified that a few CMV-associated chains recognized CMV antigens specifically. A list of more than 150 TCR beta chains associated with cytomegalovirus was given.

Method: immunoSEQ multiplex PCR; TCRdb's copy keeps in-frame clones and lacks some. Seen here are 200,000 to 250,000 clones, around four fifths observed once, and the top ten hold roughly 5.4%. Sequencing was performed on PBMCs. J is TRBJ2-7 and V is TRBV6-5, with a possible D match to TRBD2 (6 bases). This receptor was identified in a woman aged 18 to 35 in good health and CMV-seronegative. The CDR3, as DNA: TGTGCCAGCACCAAGAACCGGGACTCCACGTACGAGCAGTACTTC. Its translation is CASTKNRDSTYEQYF.